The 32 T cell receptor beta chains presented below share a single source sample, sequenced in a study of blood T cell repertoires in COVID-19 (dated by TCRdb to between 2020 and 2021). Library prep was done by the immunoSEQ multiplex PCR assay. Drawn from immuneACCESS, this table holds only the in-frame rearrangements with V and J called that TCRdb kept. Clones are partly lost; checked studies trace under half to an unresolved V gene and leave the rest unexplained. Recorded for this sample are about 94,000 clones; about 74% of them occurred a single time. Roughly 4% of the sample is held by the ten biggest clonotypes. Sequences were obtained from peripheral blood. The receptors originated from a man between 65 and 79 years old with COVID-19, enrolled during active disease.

This CDR3 reads CASSLFSEQFF. CDR3 nucleotides: TGTGCCAGCAGTTTATTTAGTGAGCAGTTCTTC. The chain has TRBV27 and TRBJ2-1; no clear D. The CDR3 length is 11 residues. The ends were cut back, 1 base at V and 9 bases at J, with 4 bases in the middle. The germline V gene encodes CDR1 MNHEY and CDR2 SMNVEV (reference sequence).

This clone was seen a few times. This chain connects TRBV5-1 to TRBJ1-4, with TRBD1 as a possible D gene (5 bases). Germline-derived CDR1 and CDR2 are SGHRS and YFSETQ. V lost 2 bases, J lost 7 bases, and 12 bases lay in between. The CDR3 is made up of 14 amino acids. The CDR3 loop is CASSFSQGFEKLFF. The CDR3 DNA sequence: TGCGCCAGCAGCTTTAGTCAGGGATTTGAAAAACTGTTTTTT.

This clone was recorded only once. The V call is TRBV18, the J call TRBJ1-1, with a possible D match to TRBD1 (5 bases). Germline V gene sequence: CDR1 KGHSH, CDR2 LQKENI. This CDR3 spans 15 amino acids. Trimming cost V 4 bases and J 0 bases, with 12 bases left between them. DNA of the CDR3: TGTGCCAGCTCACTAGGAGGGGCCCTGAACACTGAAGCTTTCTTT. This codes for CASSLGGALNTEAFF. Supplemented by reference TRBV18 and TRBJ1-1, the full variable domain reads NAGVMQNPRHLVRRRGQEARLRCSPMKGHSHVYWYRQLPEEGLKFMVYLQKENIIDESGMPKERFSAEFPKEGPSILRIQQVVRGDSAAYFCASSLGGALNTEAFFGQGTRLTVV.

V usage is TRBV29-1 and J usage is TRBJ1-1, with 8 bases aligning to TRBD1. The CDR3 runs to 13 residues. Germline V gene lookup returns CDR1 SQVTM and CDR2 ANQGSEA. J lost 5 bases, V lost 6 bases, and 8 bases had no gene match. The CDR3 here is CSVTDRARTEAFF. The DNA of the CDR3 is TGCAGCGTCACGGACAGGGCGAGAACTGAAGCTTTCTTT.

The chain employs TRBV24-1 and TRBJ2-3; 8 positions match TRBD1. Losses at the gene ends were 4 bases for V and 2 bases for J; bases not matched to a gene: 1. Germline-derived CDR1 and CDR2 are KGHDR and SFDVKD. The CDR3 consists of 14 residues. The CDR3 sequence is CATSETGATDTQYF. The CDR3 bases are TGTGCCACCAGTGAGACAGGGGCCACAGATACGCAGTATTTT.

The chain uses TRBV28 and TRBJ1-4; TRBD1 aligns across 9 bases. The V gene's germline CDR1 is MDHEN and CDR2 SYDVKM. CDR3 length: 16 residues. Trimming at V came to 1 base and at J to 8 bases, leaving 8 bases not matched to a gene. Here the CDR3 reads CASSLSGGTGYEKLFF. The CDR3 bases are TGTGCCAGCAGTTTATCGGGGGGGACAGGGTACGAAAAACTGTTTTTT.

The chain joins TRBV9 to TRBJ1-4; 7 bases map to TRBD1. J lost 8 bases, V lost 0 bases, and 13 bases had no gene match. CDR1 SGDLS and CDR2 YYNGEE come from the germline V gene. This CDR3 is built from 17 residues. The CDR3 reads CASSVGSTSGGFEKLFF. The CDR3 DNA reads TGTGCCAGCAGCGTAGGTAGTACGTCAGGGGGATTCGAAAAACTGTTTTTT.

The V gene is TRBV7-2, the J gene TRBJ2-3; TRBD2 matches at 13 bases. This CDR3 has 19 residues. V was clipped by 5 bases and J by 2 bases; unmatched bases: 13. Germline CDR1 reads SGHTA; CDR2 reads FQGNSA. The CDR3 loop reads CASSPEGLAGLGSTDTQYF. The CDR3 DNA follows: TGTGCCAGCAGCCCCGAGGGACTAGCGGGATTGGGGTCCACAGATACGCAGTATTTT.

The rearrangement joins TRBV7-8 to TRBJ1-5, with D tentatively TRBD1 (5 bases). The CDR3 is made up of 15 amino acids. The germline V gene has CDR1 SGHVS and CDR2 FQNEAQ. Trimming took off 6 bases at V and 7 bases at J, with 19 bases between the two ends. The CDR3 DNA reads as TGTGCCAGCAGTGATAGACAGTTGGTTGGGCAGCCCCAGCATTTT. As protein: CASSDRQLVGQPQHF.

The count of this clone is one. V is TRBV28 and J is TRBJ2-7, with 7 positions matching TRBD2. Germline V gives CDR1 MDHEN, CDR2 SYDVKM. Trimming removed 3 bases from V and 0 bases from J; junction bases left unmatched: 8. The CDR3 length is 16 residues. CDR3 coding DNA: TGTGCCAGCAGTTTTCCGATAGCGGGCAGCTCCTACGAGCAGTACTTC. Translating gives CASSFPIAGSSYEQYF.

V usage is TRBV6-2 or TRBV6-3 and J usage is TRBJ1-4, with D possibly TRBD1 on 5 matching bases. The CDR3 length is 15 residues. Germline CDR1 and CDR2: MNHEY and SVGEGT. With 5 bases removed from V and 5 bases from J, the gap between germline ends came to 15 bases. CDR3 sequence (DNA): TGTGCCAGCAGTCGAACCCGGACATCGAATGAAAAACTGTTTTTT. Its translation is CASSRTRTSNEKLFF.

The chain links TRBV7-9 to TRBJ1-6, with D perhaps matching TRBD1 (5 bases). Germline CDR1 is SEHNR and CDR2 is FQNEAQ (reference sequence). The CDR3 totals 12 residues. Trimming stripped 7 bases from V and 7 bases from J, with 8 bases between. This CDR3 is CASTNRNSPLHF. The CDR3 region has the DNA TGTGCCAGCACCAACAGGAATTCACCCCTCCACTTT.

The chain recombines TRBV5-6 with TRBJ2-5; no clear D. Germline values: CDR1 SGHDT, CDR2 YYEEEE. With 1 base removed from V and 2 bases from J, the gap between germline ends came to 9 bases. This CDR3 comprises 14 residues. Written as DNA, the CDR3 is TGTGCCAGCAGCTTGTTCATAGCACAAGAGACCCAGTACTTC. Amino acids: CASSLFIAQETQYF. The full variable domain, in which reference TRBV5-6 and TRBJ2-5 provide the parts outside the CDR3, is DAGVTQSPTHLIKTRGQQVTLRCSPKSGHDTVSWYQQALGQGPQFIFQYYEEEERQRGNFPDRFSGHQFPNYSSELNVNALLLGDSALYLCASSLFIAQETQYFGPGTRLLVL.

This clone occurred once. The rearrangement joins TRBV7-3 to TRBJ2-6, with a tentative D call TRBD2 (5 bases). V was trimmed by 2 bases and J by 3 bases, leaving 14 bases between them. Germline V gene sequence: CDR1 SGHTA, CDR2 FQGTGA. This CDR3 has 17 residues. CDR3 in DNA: TGTGCCAGCAGCTTACTTTTTTTGAGGGATGGGGCCAACGTCCTGACTTTC. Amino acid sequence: CASSLLFLRDGANVLTF.

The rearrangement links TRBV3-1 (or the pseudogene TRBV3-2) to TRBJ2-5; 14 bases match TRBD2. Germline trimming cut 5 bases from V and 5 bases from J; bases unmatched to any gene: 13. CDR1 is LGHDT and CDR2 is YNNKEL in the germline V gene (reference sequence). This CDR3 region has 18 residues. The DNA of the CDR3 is TGTGCCAGCAGCGCCTACTCGGGACTAGCGGGAGATGGCGAGACCCAGTACTTC. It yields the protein CASSAYSGLAGDGETQYF.

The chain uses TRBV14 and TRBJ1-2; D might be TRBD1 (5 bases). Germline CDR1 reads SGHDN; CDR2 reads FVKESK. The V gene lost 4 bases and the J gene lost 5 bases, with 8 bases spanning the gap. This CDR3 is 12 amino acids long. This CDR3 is CASSLRQYGYTF. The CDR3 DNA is TGTGCCAGCAGCCTTAGACAGTATGGCTACACCTTC.

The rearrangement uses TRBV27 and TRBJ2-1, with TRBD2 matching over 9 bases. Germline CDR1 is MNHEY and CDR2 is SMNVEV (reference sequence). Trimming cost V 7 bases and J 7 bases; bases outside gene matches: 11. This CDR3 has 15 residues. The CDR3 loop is CASTLIAGVGNEQFF. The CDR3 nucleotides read TGTGCCAGCACCCTAATAGCGGGAGTAGGGAATGAGCAGTTCTTC.

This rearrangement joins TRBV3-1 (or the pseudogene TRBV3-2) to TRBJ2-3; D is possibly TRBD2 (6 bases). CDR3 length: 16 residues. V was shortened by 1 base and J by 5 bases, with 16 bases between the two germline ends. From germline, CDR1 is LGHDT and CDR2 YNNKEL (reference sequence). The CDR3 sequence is CASSQGGRRERDTQYF. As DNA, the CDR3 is TGTGCCAGCAGCCAAGGGGGACGGCGGGAACGAGATACGCAGTATTTT.

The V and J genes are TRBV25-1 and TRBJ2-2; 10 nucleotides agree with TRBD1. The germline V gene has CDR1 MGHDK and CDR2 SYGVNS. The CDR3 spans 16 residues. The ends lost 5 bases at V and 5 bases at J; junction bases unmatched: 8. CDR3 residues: CASSTPGQGRTGELFF. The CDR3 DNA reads TGTGCCAGCAGTACGCCGGGACAGGGGAGGACCGGGGAGCTGTTTTTT.

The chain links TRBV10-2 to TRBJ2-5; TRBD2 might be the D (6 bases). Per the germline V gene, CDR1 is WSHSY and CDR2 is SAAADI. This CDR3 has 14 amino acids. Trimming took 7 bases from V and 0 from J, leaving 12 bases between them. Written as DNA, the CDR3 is TGCGCCAGCATCGAGTGGGACTACCAAGAGACCCAGTACTTC. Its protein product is CASIEWDYQETQYF.

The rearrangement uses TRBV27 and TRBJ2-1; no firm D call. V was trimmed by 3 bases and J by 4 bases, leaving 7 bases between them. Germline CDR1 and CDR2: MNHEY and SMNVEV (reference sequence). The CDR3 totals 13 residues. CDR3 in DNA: TGTGCCAGCAGTTTGAGGTCTTACAATGAGCAGTTCTTC. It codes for CASSLRSYNEQFF.

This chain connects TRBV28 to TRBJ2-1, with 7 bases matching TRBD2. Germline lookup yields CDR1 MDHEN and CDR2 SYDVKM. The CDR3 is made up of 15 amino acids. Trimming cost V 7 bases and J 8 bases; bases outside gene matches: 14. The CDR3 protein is CASTLLGEGSDEQFF. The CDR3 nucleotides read TGTGCCAGCACCCTGTTGGGGGAGGGTAGCGATGAGCAGTTCTTC.

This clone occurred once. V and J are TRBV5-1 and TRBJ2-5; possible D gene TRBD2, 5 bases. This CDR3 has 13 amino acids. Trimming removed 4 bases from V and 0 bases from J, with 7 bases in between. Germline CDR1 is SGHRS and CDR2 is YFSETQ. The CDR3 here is CASSPGDQETQYF. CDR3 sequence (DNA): TGCGCCAGCAGCCCCGGGGACCAAGAGACCCAGTACTTC.

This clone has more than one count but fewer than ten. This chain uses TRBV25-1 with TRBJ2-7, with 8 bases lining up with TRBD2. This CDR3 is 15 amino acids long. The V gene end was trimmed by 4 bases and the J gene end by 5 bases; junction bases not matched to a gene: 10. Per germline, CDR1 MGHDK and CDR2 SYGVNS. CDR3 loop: CASSGASGSVDEQYF. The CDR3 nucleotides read TGTGCCAGCAGTGGGGCAAGCGGGAGTGTCGACGAGCAGTACTTC.

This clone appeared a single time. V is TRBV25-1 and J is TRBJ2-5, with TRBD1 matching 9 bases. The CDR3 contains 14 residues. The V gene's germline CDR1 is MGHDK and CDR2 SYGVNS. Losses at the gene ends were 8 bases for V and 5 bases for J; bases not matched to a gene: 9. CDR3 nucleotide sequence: TGTGCCAGCGGCGAGACAGGGGGGTGGGAGACCCAGTACTTC. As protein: CASGETGGWETQYF.

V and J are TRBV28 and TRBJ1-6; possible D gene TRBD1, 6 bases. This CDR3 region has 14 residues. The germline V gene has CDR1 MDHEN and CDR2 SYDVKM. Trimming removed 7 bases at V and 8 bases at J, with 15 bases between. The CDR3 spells CASIRSRGYSPLHF. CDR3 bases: TGTGCCAGCATCCGGAGCAGGGGTTATTCACCCCTCCACTTT.

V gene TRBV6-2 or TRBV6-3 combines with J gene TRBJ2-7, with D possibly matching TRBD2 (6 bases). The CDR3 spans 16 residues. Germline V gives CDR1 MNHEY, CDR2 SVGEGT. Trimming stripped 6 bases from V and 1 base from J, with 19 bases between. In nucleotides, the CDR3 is TGTGCCAGCAGCCCTCTAGCGAACACCATATCCTACGAGCAGTACTTC. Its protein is CASSPLANTISYEQYF.

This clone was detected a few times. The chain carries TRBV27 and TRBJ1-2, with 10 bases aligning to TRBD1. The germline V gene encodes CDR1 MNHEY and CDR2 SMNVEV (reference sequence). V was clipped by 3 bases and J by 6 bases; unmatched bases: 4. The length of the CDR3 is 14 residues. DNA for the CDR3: TGTGCCAGCAGTTTGGACAGGGGGTATCATGGCTACACCTTC. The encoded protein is CASSLDRGYHGYTF.

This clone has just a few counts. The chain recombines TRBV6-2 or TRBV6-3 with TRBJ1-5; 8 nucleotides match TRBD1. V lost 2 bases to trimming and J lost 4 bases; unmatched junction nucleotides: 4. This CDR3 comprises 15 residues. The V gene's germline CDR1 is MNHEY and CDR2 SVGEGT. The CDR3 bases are TGTGCCAGCAGTTACACCCGACAGGGGAATCAGCCCCAGCATTTT. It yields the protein CASSYTRQGNQPQHF.

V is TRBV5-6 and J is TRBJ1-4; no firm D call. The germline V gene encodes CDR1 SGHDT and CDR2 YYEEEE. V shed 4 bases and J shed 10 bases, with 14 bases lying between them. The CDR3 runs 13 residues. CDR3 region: CASSVENRGKLFF. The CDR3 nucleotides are TGTGCCAGCAGCGTCGAAAACCGAGGAAAACTGTTTTTT.

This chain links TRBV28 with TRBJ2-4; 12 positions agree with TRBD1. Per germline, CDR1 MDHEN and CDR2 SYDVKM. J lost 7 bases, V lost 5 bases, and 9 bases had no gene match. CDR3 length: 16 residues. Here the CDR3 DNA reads TGTGCCAGCAGTGCGGCCGGGACAGGGGGCATGAACATTCAGTACTTC. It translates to CASSAAGTGGMNIQYF. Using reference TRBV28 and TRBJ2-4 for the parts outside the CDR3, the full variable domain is DVKVTQSSRYLVKRTGEKVFLECVQDMDHENMFWYRQDPGLGLRLIYFSYDVKMKEKGDIPEGYSVSREKKERFSLILESASTNQTSMYLCASSAAGTGGMNIQYFGAGTRLSVL.

The DNA for the CDR3 is TGTGCCAGCAGCCCCATACCGGCTAGCGGGAGAGTAGCCAAAAACATTCAGTACTTC. Residues: CASSPIPASGRVAKNIQYF. This chain uses TRBV28 with TRBJ2-4, with TRBD2 matching 10 bases. Germline CDR1 reads MDHEN; CDR2 reads SYDVKM. V was clipped by 6 bases and J by 0 bases; unmatched bases: 14. This CDR3 has 19 residues.